This T cell receptor (beta chain) came from a study of PD-L1 blockade in urothelial cancer (dated 2017 in TCRdb). Regarding the study in general: Therapy was started in about 2014 for all patients, and atezolizumab 1,200 mg was administered intravenously every 3 weeks. About nine tenths of the roughly 30 patients were males with bladder-origin urothelial cancer, and about 65% of the roughly 30 reported a prior smoking history. An ECOG performance status of 0 or 1 was recorded for the patients, and 0 to 3 prior chemotherapy regimens had been received by the patients. Blood samples were analyzed at two time points: 3 weeks after treatment start (second dose) and 6 weeks after treatment start. Blood samples yielded a median of around 150,000 T cells and roughly 80,000 unique TCRs, with median clonality 0.080. Somatic, immune and clinical correlates of response to PD-L1 blockade with atezolizumab in urothelial cancer were the focus of an exploratory multi-omic analysis. Pretreatment tumor samples and matched peripheral blood, collected serially before and after atezolizumab treatment, underwent TCR sequencing. Durable clinical benefit meant progression-free survival longer than 6 months, and TCR features were also tested against progression-free and overall survival. Whole exome sequencing and RNA sequencing of pretreatment tumors were performed alongside TCR sequencing in the same patients. Durable clinical benefit was achieved by nine patients and was not achieved by 20 patients. Around 29 patients had pretreatment blood TCR-seq, approximately 24 had at least one posttreatment blood collection, and approximately 24 had tumor TCR-seq. What the authors observed across the whole study: At 3 weeks after the start of treatment, tumor-associated TCR clones in peripheral blood had expanded more in patients with durable benefit (n ≈ 22, p = 0.022). Because the sample size was small (n ≈ 30) and many of the analyses were exploratory, the results are meant to be hypothesis-generating. Improved progression-free and overall survival was associated with having pretreatment peripheral blood TCR clonality below the median.

This specimen's time point label, per the study, means: pretreatment peripheral blood. The cohort included 29 patients with locally advanced or metastatic urothelial carcinoma who were treated at Memorial Sloan Kettering on a trial protocol. Peripheral blood mononuclear cells were collected pretreatment and during treatment, at between 1 and 8 total time points per patient. The Qiagen DNeasy Blood extraction kit was used to purify genomic DNA from total PBMCs and tumor samples. PBMCs were collected pretreatment and during treatment, and were isolated and stored as previously described. Synthetic TCR analog templates were spiked into each PCR to estimate absolute template abundance from read counts. The immunoSEQ assay used bias-controlled V and J gene primers to amplify TCRbeta CDR3 regions from genomic DNA. Sequencing of rearranged TCRbeta segments was done at approximately 20X coverage. The published analysis was carried out like this. Clustering was used to correct sequencing errors, and CDR3s were annotated against IMGT so that V, D and J genes could be assigned. Downstream analyses used only productive TCRbeta rearrangements, leaving out any out-of-frame or stop-codon sequences. To compute clonality, Shannon entropy was normalized by the log of the number of unique productive sequences and then subtracted from one. Fisher's exact test with Benjamini-Hochberg correction, at a threshold of adjusted p below 0.01, was used to find clones that differed between time points or between blood and tumor. TCRdb provides this immuneACCESS table in a form limited to in-frame rearrangements. Some clones are lacking; in checked studies, under half of them reflect an unresolved V gene, and why the rest are absent is not known. V and J calls and clone size are as listed in that table; D and trimming were resolved from the DNA. The sample table lists approximately 47,000 clones, 82% of them with a count of one. The top ten clones comprise more than 1.5% of the sample.

This clone was detected a few times. No cognate antigen has been identified for it. Base quality data are lacking; no much larger clone is found one base away. Taken from cysteine to phenylalanine, the CDR3 has 15 residues. Just CDR3 DNA is preserved here, 45 bases in frame from base 1. V loses 6 bases of germline sequence and J loses 4 bases, and the interval between the two ends is 19 bases. Sequences SQVTM (CDR1) and ANQGSEA (CDR2) are obtained from the germline V gene. The clonotype comes from a man over 45 with urothelial cancer. Sequencing was performed on PBMCs, taken around atezolizumab (anti-PD-L1) treatment. The chain joins TRBV29-1 to TRBJ1-5, with TRBD1 tentatively as D gene (6 bases match). The CDR3 reads as follows: CSVAPRGLGNQPQHF. The DNA sequence is given as TGCAGCGTGGCCCCCAGGGGATTAGGGAATCAGCCCCAGCATTTT.